The source of this T cell receptor (beta chain) is a study of shared clonotypes between healthy human individuals. V shed 4 bases and J 9 bases; nucleotides not matched to a gene: 11. The length of the CDR3 is 16 residues. In germline, CDR1 is MDHEN, CDR2 SYDVKM. Measured with immunoSEQ multiplex PCR; TCRdb has only the in-frame clones, and not every one. The table has approximately 2.5 million clones, roughly 93% seen once. The J gene is TRBJ2-1, the V gene TRBV28, with TRBD2 matching 11 bases. The sequenced material came from naive CD4+ T cells from PBMCs. Subset: CD45RA+ positively selected. The TCR sequence derives from a man aged 18 to 30 in good health. Some clones in this sample may be carry-over from other donors' samples. The CDR3 DNA reads as TGTGCCAGCAGTTCGCCGACTAGCGGGAAGATAGGTGAGCAGTTCTTC. Protein sequence: CASSSPTSGKIGEQFF.